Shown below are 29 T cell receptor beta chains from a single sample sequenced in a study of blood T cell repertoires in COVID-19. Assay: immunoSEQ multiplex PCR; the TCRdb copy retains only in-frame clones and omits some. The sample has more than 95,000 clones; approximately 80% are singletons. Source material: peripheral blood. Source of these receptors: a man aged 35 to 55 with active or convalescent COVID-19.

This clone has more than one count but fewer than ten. The CDR3: CAWSEGEGNSPLHF. The CDR3 region has the DNA TGTGCCTGGAGCGAAGGGGAGGGGAATTCACCCCTCCACTTT. This chain links TRBV30 with TRBJ1-6; TRBD1 might be the D (5 bases). Germline assignment: CDR1 GTSNPN and CDR2 SVGIG (reference sequence). Trimming cost V 3 bases and J 7 bases, with 13 bases left between them. This CDR3 contains 14 residues.

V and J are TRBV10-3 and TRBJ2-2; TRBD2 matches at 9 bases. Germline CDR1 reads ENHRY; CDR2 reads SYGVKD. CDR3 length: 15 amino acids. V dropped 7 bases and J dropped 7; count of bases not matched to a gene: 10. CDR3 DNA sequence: TGTGCCATCACGGGGGCTAGCGGGAACCGCGGGGAGCTGTTTTTT. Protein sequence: CAITGASGNRGELFF.

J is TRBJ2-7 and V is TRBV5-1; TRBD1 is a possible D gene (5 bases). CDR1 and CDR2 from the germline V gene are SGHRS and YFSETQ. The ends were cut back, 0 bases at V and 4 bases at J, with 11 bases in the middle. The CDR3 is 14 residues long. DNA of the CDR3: TGCGCCAGCAGCTTGGGTGCAGGGAATTACGAGCAGTACTTC. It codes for CASSLGAGNYEQYF.

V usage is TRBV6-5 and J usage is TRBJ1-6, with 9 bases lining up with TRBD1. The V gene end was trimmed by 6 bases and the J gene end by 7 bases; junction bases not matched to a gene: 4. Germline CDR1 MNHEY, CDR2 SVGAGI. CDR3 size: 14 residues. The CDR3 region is CASRNRGPNSPLHF. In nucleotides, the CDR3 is TGTGCCAGCAGGAACAGGGGGCCAAATTCACCCCTCCACTTT.

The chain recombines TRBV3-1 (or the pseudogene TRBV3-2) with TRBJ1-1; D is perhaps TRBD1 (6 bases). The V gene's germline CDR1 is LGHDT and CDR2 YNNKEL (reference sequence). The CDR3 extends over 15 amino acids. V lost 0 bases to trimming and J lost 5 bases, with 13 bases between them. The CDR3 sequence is CASSQEVGTGTEAFF. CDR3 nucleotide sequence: TGTGCCAGCAGCCAAGAAGTGGGAACAGGGACTGAAGCTTTCTTT.

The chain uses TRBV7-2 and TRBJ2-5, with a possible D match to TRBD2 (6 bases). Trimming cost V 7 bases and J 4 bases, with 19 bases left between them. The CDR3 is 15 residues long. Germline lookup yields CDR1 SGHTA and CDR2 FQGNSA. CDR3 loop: CASNPSGGVGETQYF. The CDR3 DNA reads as TGTGCCAGCAACCCTTCCGGAGGGGTTGGAGAGACCCAGTACTTC.

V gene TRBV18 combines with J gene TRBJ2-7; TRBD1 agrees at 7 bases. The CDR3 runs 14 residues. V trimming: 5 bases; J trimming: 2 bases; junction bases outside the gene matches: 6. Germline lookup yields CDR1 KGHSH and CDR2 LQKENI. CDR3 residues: CASSAAGTAYEQYF. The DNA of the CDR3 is TGTGCCAGCTCAGCTGCCGGGACAGCCTACGAGCAGTACTTC. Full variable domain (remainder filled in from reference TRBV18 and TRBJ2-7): NAGVMQNPRHLVRRRGQEARLRCSPMKGHSHVYWYRQLPEEGLKFMVYLQKENIIDESGMPKERFSAEFPKEGPSILRIQQVVRGDSAAYFCASSAAGTAYEQYFGPGTRLTVT.

This chain's CDR3 is CASTLTVNTEAFF. Written as DNA, the CDR3 is TGTGCCAGCACCCTGACTGTGAACACTGAAGCTTTCTTT. V gene TRBV25-1 combines with J gene TRBJ1-1, with no clear D. V was shortened by 7 bases and J by 0 bases, with 9 bases between the two germline ends. Germline CDR1 MGHDK, CDR2 SYGVNS. The CDR3 sequence is 13 residues long.

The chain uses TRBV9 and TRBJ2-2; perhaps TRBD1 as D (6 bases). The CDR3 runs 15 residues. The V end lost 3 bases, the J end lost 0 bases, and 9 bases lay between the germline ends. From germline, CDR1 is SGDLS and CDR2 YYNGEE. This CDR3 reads CASSGQVTNTGELFF. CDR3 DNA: TGTGCCAGCAGCGGACAGGTTACGAACACCGGGGAGCTGTTTTTT.

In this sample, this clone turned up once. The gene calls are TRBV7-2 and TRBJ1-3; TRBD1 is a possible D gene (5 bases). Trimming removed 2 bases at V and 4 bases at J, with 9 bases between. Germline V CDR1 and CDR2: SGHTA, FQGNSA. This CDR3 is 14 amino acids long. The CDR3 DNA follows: TGTGCCAGCAGCTTATGGGGGGAAGGAAACACCATATATTTT. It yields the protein CASSLWGEGNTIYF. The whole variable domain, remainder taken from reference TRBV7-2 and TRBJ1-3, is GAGVSQSPSNKVTEKGKDVELRCDPISGHTALYWYRQSLGQGLEFLIYFQGNSAPDKSGLPSDRFSAERTGGSVSTLTIQRTQQEDSAVYLCASSLWGEGNTIYFGEGSWLTVV.

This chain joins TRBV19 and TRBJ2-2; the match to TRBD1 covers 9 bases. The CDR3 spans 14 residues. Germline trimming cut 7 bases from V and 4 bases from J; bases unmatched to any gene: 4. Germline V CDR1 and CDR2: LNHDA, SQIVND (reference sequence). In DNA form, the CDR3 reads TGTGCCAGTATACAGGGGGCAACCACCGGGGAGCTGTTTTTT. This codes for CASIQGATTGELFF.

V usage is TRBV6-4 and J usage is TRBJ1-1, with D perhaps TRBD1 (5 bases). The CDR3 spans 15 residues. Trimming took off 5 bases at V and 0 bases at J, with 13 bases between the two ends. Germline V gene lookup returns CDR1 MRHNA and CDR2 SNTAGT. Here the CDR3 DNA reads TGTGCCAGCAGTAGAACCCCAGGGATGAACACTGAAGCTTTCTTT. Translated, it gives CASSRTPGMNTEAFF.

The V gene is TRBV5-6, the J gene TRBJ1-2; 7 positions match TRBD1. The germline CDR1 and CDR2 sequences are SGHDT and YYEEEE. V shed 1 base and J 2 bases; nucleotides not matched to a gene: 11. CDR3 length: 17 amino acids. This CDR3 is CASSLSPGGTFNYGYTF. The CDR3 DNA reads TGTGCCAGCAGCTTGTCCCCAGGGGGGACGTTCAACTATGGCTACACCTTC.

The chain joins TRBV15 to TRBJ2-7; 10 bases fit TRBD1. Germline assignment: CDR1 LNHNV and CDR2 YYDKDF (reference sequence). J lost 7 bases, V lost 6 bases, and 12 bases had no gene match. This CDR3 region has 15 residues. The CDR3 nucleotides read TGTGCCACCAGACCTGGACAGGGGGGAGGTCGGGAGCAGTACTTC. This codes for CATRPGQGGGREQYF.

The CDR3 coding sequence is TGTGCCAGCAGCCCGGGACACCTCTACGAGCAGTACTTC. Its protein is CASSPGHLYEQYF. The gene calls are TRBV6-5 and TRBJ2-7; possibly TRBD1 for D (6 bases). The germline gives CDR1 MNHEY, CDR2 SVGAGI. V dropped 6 bases and J dropped 3 bases, with 12 bases sitting between them. The CDR3 spans 13 residues.

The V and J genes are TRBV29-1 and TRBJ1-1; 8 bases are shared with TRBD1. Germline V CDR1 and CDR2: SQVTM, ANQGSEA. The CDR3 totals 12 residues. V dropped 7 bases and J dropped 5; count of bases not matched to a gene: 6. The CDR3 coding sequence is TGCAGCGCGACAGGGGCAGGAACTGAAGCTTTCTTT. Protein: CSATGAGTEAFF.

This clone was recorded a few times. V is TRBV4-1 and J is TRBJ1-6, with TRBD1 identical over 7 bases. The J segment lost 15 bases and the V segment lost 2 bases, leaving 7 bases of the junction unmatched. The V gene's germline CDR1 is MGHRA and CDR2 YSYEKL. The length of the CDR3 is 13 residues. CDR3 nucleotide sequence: TGCGCCAGCAGCCAAAGGGACAGCCTACACCTCCACTTT. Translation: CASSQRDSLHLHF.

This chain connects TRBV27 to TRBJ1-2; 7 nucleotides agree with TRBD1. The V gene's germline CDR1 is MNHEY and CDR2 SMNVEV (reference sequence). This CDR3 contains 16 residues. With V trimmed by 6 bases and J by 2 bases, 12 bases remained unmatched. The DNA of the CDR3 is TGTGCCAGCAGACCAACTTGGGGACAGCCAAACTATGGCTACACCTTC. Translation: CASRPTWGQPNYGYTF.

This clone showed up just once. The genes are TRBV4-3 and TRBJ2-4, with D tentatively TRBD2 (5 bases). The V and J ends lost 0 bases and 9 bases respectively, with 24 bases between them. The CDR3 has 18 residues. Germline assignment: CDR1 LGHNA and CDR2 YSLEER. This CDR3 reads CASSQDRLAGHEFGIQYF. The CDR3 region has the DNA TGCGCCAGCAGCCAAGATCGCCTGGCGGGCCATGAGTTTGGCATTCAGTACTTC.

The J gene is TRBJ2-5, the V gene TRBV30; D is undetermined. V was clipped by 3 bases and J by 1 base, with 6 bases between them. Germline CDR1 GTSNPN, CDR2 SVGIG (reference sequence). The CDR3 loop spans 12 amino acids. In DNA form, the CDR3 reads TGTGCCTGGAGCCTATCCCAAGAGACCCAGTACTTC. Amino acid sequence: CAWSLSQETQYF.

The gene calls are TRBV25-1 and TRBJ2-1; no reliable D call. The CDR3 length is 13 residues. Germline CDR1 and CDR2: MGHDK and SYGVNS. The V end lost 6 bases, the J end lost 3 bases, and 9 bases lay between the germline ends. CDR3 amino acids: CASSTDFYNEQFF. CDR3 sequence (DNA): TGTGCCAGCAGCACCGACTTCTACAATGAGCAGTTCTTC.

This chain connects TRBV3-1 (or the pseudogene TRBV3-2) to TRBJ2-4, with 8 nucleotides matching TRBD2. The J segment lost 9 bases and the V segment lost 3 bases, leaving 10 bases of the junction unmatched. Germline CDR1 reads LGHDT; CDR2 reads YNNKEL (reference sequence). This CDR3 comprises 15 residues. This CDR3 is CASSQAGGPNGIQYF. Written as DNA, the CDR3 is TGTGCCAGCAGCCAGGCGGGAGGCCCAAATGGCATTCAGTACTTC.

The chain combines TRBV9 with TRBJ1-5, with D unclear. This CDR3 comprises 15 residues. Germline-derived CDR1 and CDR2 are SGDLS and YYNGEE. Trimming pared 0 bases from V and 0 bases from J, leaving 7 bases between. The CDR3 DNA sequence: TGTGCCAGCAGCGTAGGAGGGAATAGCAATCAGCCCCAGCATTTT. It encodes CASSVGGNSNQPQHF.

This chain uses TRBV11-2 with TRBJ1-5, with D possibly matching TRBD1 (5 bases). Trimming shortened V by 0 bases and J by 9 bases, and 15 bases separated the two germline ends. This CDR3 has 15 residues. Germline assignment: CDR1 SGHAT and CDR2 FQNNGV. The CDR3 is CASSLDGTGKRPQHF. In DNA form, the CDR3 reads TGTGCCAGCAGCTTAGACGGCACAGGCAAGCGGCCCCAGCATTTT.

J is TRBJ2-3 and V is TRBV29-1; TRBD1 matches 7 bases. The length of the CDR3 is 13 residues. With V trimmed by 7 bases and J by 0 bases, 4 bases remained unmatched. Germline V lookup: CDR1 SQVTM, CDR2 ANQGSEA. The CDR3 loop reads CSARGQSTDTQYF. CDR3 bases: TGCAGCGCGAGGGGACAGAGCACAGATACGCAGTATTTT.

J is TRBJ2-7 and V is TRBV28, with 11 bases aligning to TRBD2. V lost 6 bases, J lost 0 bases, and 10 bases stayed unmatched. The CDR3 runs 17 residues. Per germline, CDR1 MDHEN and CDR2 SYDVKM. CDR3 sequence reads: CASSSGTSGLFSYEQYF. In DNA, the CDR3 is TGTGCCAGCAGCTCCGGGACTAGCGGACTTTTCTCCTACGAGCAGTACTTC.

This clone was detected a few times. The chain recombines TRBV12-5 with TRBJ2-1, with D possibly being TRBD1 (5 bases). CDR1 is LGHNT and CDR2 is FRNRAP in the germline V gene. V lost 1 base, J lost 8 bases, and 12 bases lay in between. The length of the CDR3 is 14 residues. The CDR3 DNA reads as TGTGCTAGTGGTTTGGACAGAACAGGAGATGAGCAGTTCTTC. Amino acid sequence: CASGLDRTGDEQFF.

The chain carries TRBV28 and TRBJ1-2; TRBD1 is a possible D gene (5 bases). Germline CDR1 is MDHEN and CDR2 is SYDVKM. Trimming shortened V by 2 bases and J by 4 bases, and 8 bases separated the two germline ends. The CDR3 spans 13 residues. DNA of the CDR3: TGTGCCAGCAGTTTACAGGGTATCTATGGCTACACCTTC. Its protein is CASSLQGIYGYTF.

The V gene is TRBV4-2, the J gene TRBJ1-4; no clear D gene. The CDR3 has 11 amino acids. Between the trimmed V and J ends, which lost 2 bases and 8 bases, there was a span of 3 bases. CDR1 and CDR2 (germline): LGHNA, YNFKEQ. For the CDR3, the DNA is TGTGCCAGCAGCCAACGGGAAAAACTGTTTTTT. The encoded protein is CASSQREKLFF.